The rows below give T cell receptor beta chains drawn from one sample of a study of T cells in Graves' hyperthyroidism and ophthalmopathy. MiXCR, run by TCRdb on the multiplex PCR reads, gives a single entry per CDR3 protein. The table includes hundreds of thousands of distinct CDR3 sequences, approximately 25% detected once. The specimen sequenced was blood. Every receptor here comes from a woman between 40 and 50 years old with Graves' ophthalmopathy. Both conserved end residues are part of each CDR3. Fields, in order: J gene, D gene, V gene, clone size, CDR3 protein, CDR3 DNA. A D gene is named only where the DNA matches it firmly. The listing skips clone size in some rows; elsewhere it reads once, few, many or a size class.

j_call: TRBJ2-7
d_call: -
v_call: TRBV6-6
clone_size: many
cdr3_aa: CASQVGTEAYEQYF
cdr3_nt: TGTGCCAGCCAGGTCGGGACGGAGGCCTACGAGCAGTACTTC

j_call: TRBJ1-3
d_call: -
v_call: TRBV7-2
clone_size: many
cdr3_aa: CASSVQLSGNTIHF
cdr3_nt: TGTGCCAGCAGCGTACAGCTCTCTGGAAACACCATACATTTT

j_call: TRBJ2-5
d_call: TRBD2
v_call: TRBV24-1
clone_size: many
cdr3_aa: CATSDSRVAGVETQYF
cdr3_nt: TGTGCCACCAGTGACTCGCGGGTAGCGGGAGTGGAGACCCAGTACTTC

j_call: TRBJ2-7
d_call: -
v_call: TRBV2
clone_size: many
cdr3_aa: CASNTGPSYEQYF
cdr3_nt: TGTGCCAGCAATACGGGACCCTCCTACGAGCAGTACTTC

j_call: TRBJ1-2
d_call: -
v_call: TRBV7-9
clone_size: many
cdr3_aa: CASSSMGLYGYTF
cdr3_nt: TGTGCCAGCAGCTCGATGGGTCTTTATGGCTACACCTTC

j_call: TRBJ2-7
d_call: -
v_call: TRBV25-1
clone_size: many
cdr3_aa: CASSVGSGYEQYF
cdr3_nt: TGTGCCAGCAGTGTGGGGTCTGGCTACGAGCAGTACTTC

j_call: TRBJ2-7
d_call: TRBD2
v_call: TRBV6-5
clone_size: many
cdr3_aa: CASSYSGRVGEQYF
cdr3_nt: TGTGCCAGCAGTTACAGCGGGAGGGTAGGCGAGCAGTACTTC

j_call: TRBJ2-4
d_call: -
v_call: TRBV30
clone_size: many
cdr3_aa: CAWSGGSGKNIQYF
cdr3_nt: TGTGCCTGGAGTGGGGGCTCCGGCAAAAACATTCAGTACTTC

j_call: TRBJ2-7
d_call: -
v_call: TRBV6-2/TRBV6-3
clone_size: -
cdr3_aa: CASSYVLGPISYEQYF
cdr3_nt: TGTGCCAGCAGTTATGTATTAGGCCCCATCTCCTACGAGCAGTACTTC

j_call: TRBJ2-7
d_call: TRBD1
v_call: TRBV5-1
clone_size: -
cdr3_aa: CASTLTGTGFYEQYF
cdr3_nt: TGCGCCAGCACCTTAACCGGGACAGGGTTCTACGAGCAGTACTTC

j_call: TRBJ2-7
d_call: -
v_call: TRBV30
clone_size: many
cdr3_aa: CAWSVSGVRPEQYF
cdr3_nt: TGTGCCTGGAGTGTCTCAGGGGTCCGTCCGGAGCAGTACTTC

j_call: TRBJ2-7
d_call: TRBD1
v_call: TRBV10-3
clone_size: many
cdr3_aa: CAISSPGQGTYEQYF
cdr3_nt: TGTGCCATCAGTTCACCGGGACAGGGGACCTACGAGCAGTACTTC

j_call: TRBJ2-5
d_call: -
v_call: TRBV19
clone_size: -
cdr3_aa: CASSIRTTQETQYF
cdr3_nt: TGTGCCAGTAGTATAAGGACCACACAAGAGACCCAGTACTTC

j_call: TRBJ2-7
d_call: -
v_call: TRBV28
clone_size: many
cdr3_aa: CASSARLIRSYEQYF
cdr3_nt: TGTGCCAGCAGCGCACGACTGATTCGCTCCTACGAGCAGTACTTC

j_call: TRBJ2-5
d_call: TRBD1
v_call: TRBV5-1
clone_size: -
cdr3_aa: CASSFGTGGVETQYF
cdr3_nt: TGCGCCAGCAGCTTCGGGACAGGGGGCGTGGAGACACAGTACTTC

j_call: TRBJ2-2
d_call: TRBD2
v_call: TRBV4-1
clone_size: few
cdr3_aa: CASSPGTSATGELFF
cdr3_nt: TGCGCCAGCAGCCCCGGGACTAGCGCCACCGGGGAGCTGTTTTTT

j_call: TRBJ2-7
d_call: -
v_call: TRBV11-2
clone_size: many
cdr3_aa: CASSLEKSGFYEQYF
cdr3_nt: TGTGCCAGCAGCTTAGAAAAGTCAGGGTTTTACGAGCAGTACTTC

j_call: TRBJ2-2
d_call: -
v_call: TRBV2
clone_size: once
cdr3_aa: CASDPGRGANTGELFF
cdr3_nt: TGTGCCAGCGACCCAGGGCGGGGAGCGAACACCGGGGAGCTGTTTTTT

j_call: TRBJ2-5
d_call: TRBD2
v_call: TRBV20-1
clone_size: few
cdr3_aa: CSASRGTTETQYF
cdr3_nt: TGCAGTGCTAGTCGGGGGACTACAGAGACCCAGTACTTC

j_call: TRBJ2-4
d_call: -
v_call: TRBV6-2/TRBV6-3
clone_size: many
cdr3_aa: CASSPGPLGQYF
cdr3_nt: TGTGCCAGCAGTCCGGGACCCCTAGGTCAGTACTTC

j_call: TRBJ2-5
d_call: TRBD2
v_call: TRBV14
clone_size: many
cdr3_aa: CASSPSSGTWETQYF
cdr3_nt: TGTGCCAGCAGCCCCTCTAGCGGCACCTGGGAGACCCAGTACTTC

j_call: TRBJ1-2
d_call: -
v_call: TRBV7-8
clone_size: many
cdr3_aa: CASSLTQNYGYTF
cdr3_nt: TGTGCCAGCAGCTTGACACAGAACTATGGCTACACCTTC

j_call: TRBJ1-1
d_call: -
v_call: TRBV10-3
clone_size: few
cdr3_aa: CAITPGANTEAFF
cdr3_nt: TGTGCCATCACCCCAGGGGCGAACACTGAAGCTTTCTTT

j_call: TRBJ2-2
d_call: -
v_call: TRBV11-3
clone_size: -
cdr3_aa: CASSLEARNTGELFF
cdr3_nt: TGTGCCAGCAGCTTAGAAGCAAGAAACACCGGGGAGCTGTTTTTT

j_call: TRBJ1-1
d_call: -
v_call: TRBV28
clone_size: -
cdr3_aa: CASSFTRGYTEAFF
cdr3_nt: TGTGCCAGCAGTTTTACAAGAGGTTACACTGAAGCTTTCTTT

j_call: TRBJ1-3
d_call: -
v_call: TRBV12-3/TRBV12-4
clone_size: many
cdr3_aa: CASSRDHLGNTIYF
cdr3_nt: TGTGCCAGCAGTCGGGACCATCTTGGAAACACCATATATTTT

j_call: TRBJ1-1
d_call: -
v_call: TRBV3-1
clone_size: many
cdr3_aa: CASSQQGRKAFF
cdr3_nt: TGTGCCAGCAGCCAACAGGGTCGTAAAGCTTTCTTT

j_call: TRBJ1-5
d_call: -
v_call: TRBV28
clone_size: many
cdr3_aa: CASREALYSNQPQHF
cdr3_nt: TGTGCCAGCAGGGAGGCCTTGTATAGCAATCAGCCCCAGCATTTT

j_call: TRBJ1-2
d_call: -
v_call: TRBV6-5
clone_size: many
cdr3_aa: CASSYSSGAAGYTF
cdr3_nt: TGTGCCAGCAGTTACTCTTCGGGGGCTGCTGGCTACACCTTC

j_call: TRBJ2-7
d_call: -
v_call: TRBV6-5
clone_size: many
cdr3_aa: CASSYGGPNEQYF
cdr3_nt: TGTGCCAGCAGTTACGGGGGACCCAACGAGCAGTACTTC

j_call: TRBJ2-7
d_call: -
v_call: TRBV4-1
clone_size: few
cdr3_aa: CASSQDTEVNYEQYF
cdr3_nt: TGCGCCAGCAGCCAAGATACAGAGGTCAACTACGAGCAGTACTTC

j_call: TRBJ2-6
d_call: TRBD1
v_call: TRBV12-3/TRBV12-4
clone_size: -
cdr3_aa: CASSPTGDSGANVLSF
cdr3_nt: TGTGCCAGCAGTCCGACAGGGGACTCTGGGGCCAACGTCCTGAGTTTC

j_call: TRBJ1-1
d_call: TRBD1
v_call: TRBV6-5
clone_size: -
cdr3_aa: CASSYPSGQGNTEAFF
cdr3_nt: TGTGCCAGCAGTTACCCCTCGGGACAGGGGAACACTGAAGCTTTCTTT